This T cell receptor beta chain originates from a study of T cell responses to AZD1222 COVID-19 vaccine. The study's findings and limits: Spike as a whole was targeted by vaccine-associated CD4 TCRs, dominant at 160-218 and 743-854. Among spike-specific TCRs, nearly half reportedly target unmutated variant regions.

Generated by immunoSEQ multiplex PCR, the TCRdb table keeps only in-frame clones and is missing some. This sample has 120,000 to 150,000 clones, with about 82% found just once. With V trimmed by 8 bases and J by 7 bases, 4 bases remained unmatched. Germline V CDR1 and CDR2: MDHEN, SYDVKM. CDR3 length equals 13 residues. Worth noting for this clone: Antigen unknown.

This receptor was taken from an adult who received the AZD1222 COVID-19 vaccine. The chain is built from TRBV28 and TRBJ1-4; 10 positions match TRBD1. The material was peripheral blood, obtained 28 days after the second AZD1222 dose. This CDR3 reads CASGTGEGEKLFF. As DNA, the CDR3 is TGTGCCAGCGGGACAGGGGAAGGTGAAAAACTGTTTTTT.